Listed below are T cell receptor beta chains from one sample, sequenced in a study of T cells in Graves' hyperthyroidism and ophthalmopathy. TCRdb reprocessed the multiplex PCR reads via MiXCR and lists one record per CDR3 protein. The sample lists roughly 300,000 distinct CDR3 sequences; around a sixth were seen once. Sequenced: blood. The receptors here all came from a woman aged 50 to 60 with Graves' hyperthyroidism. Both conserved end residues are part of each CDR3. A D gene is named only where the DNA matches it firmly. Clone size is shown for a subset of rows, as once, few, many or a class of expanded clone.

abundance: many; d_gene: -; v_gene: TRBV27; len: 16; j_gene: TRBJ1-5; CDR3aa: CASSPAGGTANQPQHF; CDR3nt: TGTGCCAGCAGTCCCGCGGGTGGGACGGCCAATCAGCCCCAGCATTTT
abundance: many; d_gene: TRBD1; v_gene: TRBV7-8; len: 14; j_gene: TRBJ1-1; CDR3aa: CASGRQGMNTEAFF; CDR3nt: TGTGCCAGCGGCCGACAGGGGATGAACACTGAAGCTTTCTTT
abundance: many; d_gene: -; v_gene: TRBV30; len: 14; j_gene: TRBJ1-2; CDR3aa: CAWSPPGTNYGYTF; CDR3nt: TGTGCCTGGAGCCCTCCTGGAACTAACTATGGCTACACCTTC
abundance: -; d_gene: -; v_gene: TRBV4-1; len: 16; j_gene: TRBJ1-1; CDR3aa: CASSPQPNIPNTEAFF; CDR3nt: TGCGCCAGCAGCCCCCAGCCTAACATACCGAACACTGAAGCTTTCTTT
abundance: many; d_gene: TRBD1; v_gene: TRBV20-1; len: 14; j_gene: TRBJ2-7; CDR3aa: CSARGWDRDYEQYF; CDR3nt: TGCAGTGCCAGAGGGTGGGACAGGGACTACGAGCAGTACTTC
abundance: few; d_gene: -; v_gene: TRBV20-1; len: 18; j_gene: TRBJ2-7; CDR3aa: CSARPIQGIGVGDYEQYF; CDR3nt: TGCAGTGCTAGGCCAATCCAGGGGATCGGGGTGGGAGATTACGAGCAGTACTTC
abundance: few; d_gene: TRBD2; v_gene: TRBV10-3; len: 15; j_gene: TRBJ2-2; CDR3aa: CAISDTSAHTGELFF; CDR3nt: TGTGCCATCAGTGACACTAGCGCCCACACCGGGGAGCTGTTTTTT
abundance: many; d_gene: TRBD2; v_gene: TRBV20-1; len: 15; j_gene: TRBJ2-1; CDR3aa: CSALKAGGPNNEQFF; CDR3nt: TGCAGTGCTCTAAAAGCGGGAGGGCCAAACAATGAGCAGTTCTTC
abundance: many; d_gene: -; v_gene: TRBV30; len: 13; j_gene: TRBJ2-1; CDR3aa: CAWSKGEGYEQFF; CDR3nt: TGTGCCTGGAGTAAGGGGGAGGGTTATGAGCAGTTCTTC
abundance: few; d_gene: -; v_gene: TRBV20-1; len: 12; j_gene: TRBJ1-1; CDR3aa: CSAQQGSTEAFF; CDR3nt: TGCAGTGCCCAGCAGGGATCCACTGAAGCTTTCTTT
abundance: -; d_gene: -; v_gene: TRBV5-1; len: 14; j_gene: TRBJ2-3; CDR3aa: CASSLEGTSDTQYF; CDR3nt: TGCGCCAGCAGCTTGGAAGGGACTTCAGATACGCAGTATTTT
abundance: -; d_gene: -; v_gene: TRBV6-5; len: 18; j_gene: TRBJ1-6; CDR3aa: CASSYSTPGNSYNSPLHF; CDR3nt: TGTGCCAGCAGTTACTCGACTCCAGGGAACTCCTATAATTCACCCCTCCACTTT
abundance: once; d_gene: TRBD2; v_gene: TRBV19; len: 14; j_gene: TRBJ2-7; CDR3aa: CASSPSGISYEQYF; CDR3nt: TGTGCCAGTAGTCCTAGCGGCATCTCCTACGAGCAGTACTTC
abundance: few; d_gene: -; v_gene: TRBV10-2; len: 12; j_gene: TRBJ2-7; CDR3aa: CASRGPGNEQYF; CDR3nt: TGCGCCAGCCGGGGCCCGGGGAACGAGCAGTACTTC
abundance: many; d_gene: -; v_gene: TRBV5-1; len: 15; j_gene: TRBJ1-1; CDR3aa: CASSLAAGVNTEAFF; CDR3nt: TGCGCCAGCAGCTTGGCGGCCGGGGTGAACACTGAAGCTTTCTTT
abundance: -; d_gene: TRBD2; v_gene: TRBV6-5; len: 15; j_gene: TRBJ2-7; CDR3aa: CASSLLTSVAYEQYF; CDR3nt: TGTGCCAGCAGTTTGCTGACTAGCGTGGCCTACGAGCAGTACTTC
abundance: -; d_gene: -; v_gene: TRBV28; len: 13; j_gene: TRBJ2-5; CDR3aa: CASRADYQETQYF; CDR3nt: TGTGCCAGCAGAGCTGACTACCAAGAGACCCAGTACTTC
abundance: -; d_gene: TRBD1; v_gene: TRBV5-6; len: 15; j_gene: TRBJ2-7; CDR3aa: CASSYGTGVSYEQYF; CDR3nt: TGTGCCAGCAGCTATGGGACAGGAGTCTCCTACGAGCAGTACTTC
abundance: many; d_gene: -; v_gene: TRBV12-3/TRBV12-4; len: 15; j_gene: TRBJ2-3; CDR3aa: CASSSPRGDTDTQYF; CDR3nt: TGTGCCAGCAGTTCCCCGAGGGGGGACACAGATACGCAGTATTTT
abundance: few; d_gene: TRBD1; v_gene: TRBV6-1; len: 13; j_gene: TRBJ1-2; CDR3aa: CASSEFRGNGYTF; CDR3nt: TGTGCCAGCAGTGAATTCAGGGGGAATGGCTATACCTTC
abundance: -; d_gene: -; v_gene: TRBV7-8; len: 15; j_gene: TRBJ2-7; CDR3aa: CASSQVNPGSYEQYF; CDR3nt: TGTGCCAGCAGCCAAGTTAATCCGGGCTCCTACGAGCAGTACTTC
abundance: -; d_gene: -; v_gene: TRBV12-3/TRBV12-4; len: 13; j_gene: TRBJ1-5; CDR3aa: CASSQPGKGLQHF; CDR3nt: TGTGCCAGCAGCCAACCGGGGAAGGGGCTCCAGCATTTT
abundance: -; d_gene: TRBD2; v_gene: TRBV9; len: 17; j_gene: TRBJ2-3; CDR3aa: CASTGGPTSVSTDTQYF; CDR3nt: TGTGCCAGCACCGGAGGCCCGACTAGCGTTAGCACAGATACGCAGTATTTT
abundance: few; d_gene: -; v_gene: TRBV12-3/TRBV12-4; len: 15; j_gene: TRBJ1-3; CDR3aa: CASTPGQISGNTIYF; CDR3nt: TGTGCCAGCACCCCTGGACAGATATCTGGAAACACCATATATTTT
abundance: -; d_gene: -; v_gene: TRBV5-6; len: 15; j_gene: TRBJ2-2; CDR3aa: CASSFGSMNTGELFF; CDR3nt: TGTGCCAGCAGCTTCGGTAGCATGAACACCGGGGAGCTGTTTTTT
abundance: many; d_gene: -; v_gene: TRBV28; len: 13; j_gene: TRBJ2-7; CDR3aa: CASSLSRGLEQYF; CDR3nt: TGTGCCAGCAGTTTATCTCGGGGTCTCGAGCAGTACTTC
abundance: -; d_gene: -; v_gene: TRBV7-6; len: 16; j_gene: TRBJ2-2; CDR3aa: CASSLEVQPNTGELFF; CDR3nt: TGTGCCAGCAGCTTAGAGGTCCAGCCTAACACCGGGGAGCTGTTTTTT
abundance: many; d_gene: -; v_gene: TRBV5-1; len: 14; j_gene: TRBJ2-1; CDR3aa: CASSLRDLDNEQFF; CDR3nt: TGCGCCAGCAGCCTAAGGGATCTGGACAATGAGCAGTTCTTC
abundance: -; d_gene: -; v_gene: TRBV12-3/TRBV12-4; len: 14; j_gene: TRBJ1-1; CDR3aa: CASSPGSGPTEPFF; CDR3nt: TGTGCCAGCAGTCCCGGCTCGGGGCCCACTGAACCTTTCTTT
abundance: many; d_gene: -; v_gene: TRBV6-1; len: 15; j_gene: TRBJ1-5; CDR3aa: CASSPRGGGNQPQHF; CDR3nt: TGTGCCAGCAGTCCCCGGGGGGGGGGCAATCAGCCCCAGCATTTT
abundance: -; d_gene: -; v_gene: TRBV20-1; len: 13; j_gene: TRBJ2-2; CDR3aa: CSASEGDAGELFF; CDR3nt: TGCAGTGCTAGCGAGGGGGATGCCGGGGAGCTGTTTTTT
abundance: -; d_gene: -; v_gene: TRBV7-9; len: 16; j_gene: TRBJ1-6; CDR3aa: CASSEGPSSYNSPLHF; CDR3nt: TGTGCCAGCAGCGAAGGACCGAGCTCCTATAATTCACCCCTCCACTTT
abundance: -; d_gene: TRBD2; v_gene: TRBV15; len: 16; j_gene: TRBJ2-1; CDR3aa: CATSPRRSGSGNEQFF; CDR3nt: TGTGCCACCAGCCCCCGGCGAAGCGGGAGTGGGAATGAGCAGTTCTTC
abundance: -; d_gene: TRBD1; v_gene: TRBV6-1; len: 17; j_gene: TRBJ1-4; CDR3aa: CASSTRDRGKTNEKLFF; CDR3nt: TGTGCCAGCAGTACGCGGGACAGGGGAAAGACTAATGAAAAACTGTTTTTT
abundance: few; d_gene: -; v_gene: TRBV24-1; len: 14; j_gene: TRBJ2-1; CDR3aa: CATGLPGPDNEQFF; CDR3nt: TGTGCCACCGGGTTACCGGGACCTGACAATGAGCAGTTCTTC
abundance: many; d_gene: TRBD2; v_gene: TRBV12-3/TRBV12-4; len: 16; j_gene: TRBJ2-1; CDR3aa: CASSKNPGLATNEQFF; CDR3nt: TGTGCCAGCTCAAAAAACCCGGGACTAGCAACCAATGAGCAGTTCTTC
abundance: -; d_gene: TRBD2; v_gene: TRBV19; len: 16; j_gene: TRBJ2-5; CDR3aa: CASSPRRGRARETQYF; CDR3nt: TGTGCCAGTAGCCCCAGACGGGGGAGGGCCCGGGAGACCCAGTACTTC
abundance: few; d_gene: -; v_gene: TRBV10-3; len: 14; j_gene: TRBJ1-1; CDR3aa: CAISVGQGPDGAFF; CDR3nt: TGTGCCATCAGTGTTGGTCAGGGGCCCGACGGAGCTTTCTTT
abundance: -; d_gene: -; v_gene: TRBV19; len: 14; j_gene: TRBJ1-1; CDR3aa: CASTITDGNTEAFF; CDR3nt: TGTGCCAGTACTATAACGGACGGGAACACTGAAGCTTTCTTT
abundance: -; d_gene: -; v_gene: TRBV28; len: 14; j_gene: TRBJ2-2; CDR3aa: CASSLVSNTGELFF; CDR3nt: TGTGCCAGCAGCCTAGTCTCGAACACCGGGGAGCTGTTTTTT
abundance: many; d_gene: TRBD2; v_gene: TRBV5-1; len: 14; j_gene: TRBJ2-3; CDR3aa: CASSALAGEDTQYF; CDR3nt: TGCGCCAGCAGCGCACTAGCGGGAGAAGATACGCAGTATTTT
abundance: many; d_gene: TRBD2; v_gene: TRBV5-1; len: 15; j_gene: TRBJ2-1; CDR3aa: CASSFSSGSMNEQFF; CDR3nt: TGCGCCAGCAGCTTTTCTAGCGGGAGTATGAATGAGCAGTTCTTC
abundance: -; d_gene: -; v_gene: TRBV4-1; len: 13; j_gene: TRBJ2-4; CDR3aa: CASSQGLRGIQYF; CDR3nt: TGCGCCAGCAGCCAAGGACTGAGGGGCATTCAGTACTTC
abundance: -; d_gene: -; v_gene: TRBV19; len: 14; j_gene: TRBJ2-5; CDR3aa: CASSQTGLQETQYF; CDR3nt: TGTGCCAGTAGTCAAACCGGACTTCAAGAGACCCAGTACTTC
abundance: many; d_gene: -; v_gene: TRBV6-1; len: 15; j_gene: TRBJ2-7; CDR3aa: CASTAVVVSSYEQYF; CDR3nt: TGTGCCAGCACCGCCGTGGTGGTAAGCTCCTACGAGCAGTACTTC
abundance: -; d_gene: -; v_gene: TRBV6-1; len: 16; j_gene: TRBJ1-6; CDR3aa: CASSEHVSSYNSPLHF; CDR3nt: TGTGCCAGCAGTGAACACGTAAGCTCCTATAATTCACCCCTCCACTTT
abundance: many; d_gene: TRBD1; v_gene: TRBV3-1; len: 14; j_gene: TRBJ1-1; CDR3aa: CASSQGELRGEAFF; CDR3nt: TGTGCCAGCAGCCAAGGCGAGCTCAGGGGGGAAGCTTTCTTT
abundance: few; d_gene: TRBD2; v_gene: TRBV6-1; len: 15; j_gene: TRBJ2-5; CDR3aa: CASSETLAGEETQYF; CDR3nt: TGTGCCAGCAGTGAAACCCTAGCGGGAGAAGAGACCCAGTACTTC
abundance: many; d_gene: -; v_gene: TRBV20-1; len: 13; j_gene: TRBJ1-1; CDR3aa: CSARRGGPTEAFF; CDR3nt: TGCAGTGCTAGACGGGGAGGTCCGACTGAAGCTTTCTTT
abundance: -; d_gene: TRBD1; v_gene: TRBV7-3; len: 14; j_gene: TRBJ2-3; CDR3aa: CASSLGTGSDTQYF; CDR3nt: TGTGCCAGCAGCTTAGGGACAGGGTCAGATACGCAGTATTTT
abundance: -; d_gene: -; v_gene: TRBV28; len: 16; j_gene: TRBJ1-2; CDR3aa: CASSLGGAPTNYGYTF; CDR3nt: TGTGCCAGCAGTTTGGGGGGGGCACCCACTAACTATGGCTACACCTTC
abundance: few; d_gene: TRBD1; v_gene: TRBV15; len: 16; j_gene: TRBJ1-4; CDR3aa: CATSRGWGQGNEKLFF; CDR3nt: TGTGCCACCAGCAGAGGGTGGGGACAGGGAAATGAAAAACTGTTTTTT
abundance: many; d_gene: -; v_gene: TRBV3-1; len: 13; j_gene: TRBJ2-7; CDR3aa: CASSPWGDYEQYF; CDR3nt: TGTGCCAGCAGCCCATGGGGGGACTACGAGCAGTACTTC
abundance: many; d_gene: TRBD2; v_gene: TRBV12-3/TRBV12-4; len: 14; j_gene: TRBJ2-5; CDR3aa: CASSFGGSGETQYF; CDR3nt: TGTGCCAGCAGTTTCGGCGGGAGTGGGGAGACCCAGTACTTC